The 20 T cell receptor beta chains below all came from one sample that was sequenced in a study of cytomegalovirus exposure and HLA in healthy donors. Some clones are missing from TCRdb's copy, which holds only in-frame ones; the method was immunoSEQ multiplex PCR. The sample holds 55,000 to 70,000 clones; around 90% are singletons and the top ten take over 2%. Sample: PBMCs. The receptors stem from a woman in her twenties or thirties in good health and CMV-seronegative.

The rearrangement links TRBV9 to TRBJ2-2, with D possibly TRBD2 on 6 matching bases. With 3 bases removed from V and 4 bases from J, the gap between germline ends came to 16 bases. The germline V gene encodes CDR1 SGDLS and CDR2 YYNGEE. This CDR3 has 16 residues. CDR3 nucleotide sequence: TGTGCCAGCAGCGCCAATATAGCGGTAGGCACCGGGGAGCTGTTTTTT. Protein product: CASSANIAVGTGELFF. Complete variable domain (other parts from reference TRBV9 and TRBJ2-2): DSGVTQTPKHLITATGQRVTLRCSPRSGDLSVYWYQQSLDQGLQFLIQYYNGEERAKGNILERFSAQQFPDLHSELNLSSLELGDSALYFCASSANIAVGTGELFFGEGSRLTVL.

This chain connects TRBV27 to TRBJ1-1; unclear D gene. The germline CDR1 and CDR2 sequences are MNHEY and SMNVEV (reference sequence). The CDR3 consists of 13 residues. Trimming pared 6 bases from V and 3 bases from J, leaving 11 bases between. In DNA, the CDR3 is TGTGCCAGCAGGTGGGAGTTCGACACTGAAGCTTTCTTT. Translating it yields CASRWEFDTEAFF.

This chain links TRBV6-5 with TRBJ2-7, with TRBD2 matching over 9 bases. The CDR3 consists of 13 residues. Germline assignment: CDR1 MNHEY and CDR2 SVGAGI. Trimming cost V 4 bases and J 9 bases; bases outside gene matches: 7. CDR3 in DNA: TGTGCCAGCAGTTTAGCGGGAGTTTCGGTGCAGTACTTC. Its translation: CASSLAGVSVQYF.

This clone came up once. This chain links TRBV6-6 with TRBJ2-4; 11 bases line up with TRBD2. This CDR3 is 15 amino acids long. The V gene end was trimmed by 8 bases and the J gene end by 4 bases; junction bases not matched to a gene: 7. Germline CDR1 is MNHNY and CDR2 is SVGAGI (reference sequence). CDR3 in amino acids: CASQGTSGTKNIQYF. For the CDR3, the DNA is TGTGCCAGCCAAGGGACTAGCGGAACAAAAAACATTCAGTACTTC.

The genes are TRBV2 and TRBJ1-5; 11 nucleotides agree with TRBD1. In germline, CDR1 is SNHLY, CDR2 FYNNEI. With 6 bases clipped from V and 1 base from J, the junction kept 5 bases outside the gene matches. This CDR3 has 16 amino acids. CDR3: CASRHRTGGSNQPQHF. Here the CDR3 DNA reads TGTGCCAGCAGGCACCGGACAGGGGGCAGCAATCAGCCCCAGCATTTT.

This clone was seen once. The chain employs TRBV18 and TRBJ2-1, with TRBD2 matching over 11 bases. J lost 6 bases, V lost 6 bases, and 10 bases had no gene match. Germline V gene sequence: CDR1 KGHSH, CDR2 LQKENI. The CDR3 sequence is 16 residues long. CDR3 in DNA: TGTGCCAGCTCGTCTCTTACTAGCGGGAGCCTCAATGAGCAGTTCTTC. It specifies CASSSLTSGSLNEQFF. Full variable domain (missing parts from reference TRBV18 and TRBJ2-1): NAGVMQNPRHLVRRRGQEARLRCSPMKGHSHVYWYRQLPEEGLKFMVYLQKENIIDESGMPKERFSAEFPKEGPSILRIQQVVRGDSAAYFCASSSLTSGSLNEQFFGPGTRLTVL.

The V and J genes are TRBV5-5 and TRBJ1-1; 8 nucleotides align to TRBD1. Germline V gene sequence: CDR1 SGHKS, CDR2 YYEKEE (reference sequence). This CDR3 region has 16 residues. The V gene end was trimmed by 0 bases and the J gene end by 4 bases; junction bases not matched to a gene: 8. CDR3 coding DNA: TGTGCCAGCAGCTTGGAGCCCAGGGGGCGGGGCACTGAAGCTTTCTTT. It codes for CASSLEPRGRGTEAFF.

The chain is built from TRBV9 and TRBJ2-3; TRBD2 might be the D (6 bases). Germline V lookup: CDR1 SGDLS, CDR2 YYNGEE. The CDR3 consists of 19 residues. Trimming shortened V by 0 bases and J by 6 bases, and 26 bases separated the two germline ends. CDR3 nucleotides: TGTGCCAGCAGCGTAGAGACTCAGGCTTCTGCGGGGTCCAAGGATACGCAGTATTTT. The encoded protein is CASSVETQASAGSKDTQYF.

This CDR3 is CASSARDRGYEQYF. The DNA for the CDR3 is TGTGCCAGTAGCGCCCGGGACAGGGGGTACGAGCAGTACTTC. V and J are TRBV19 and TRBJ2-7; 11 positions match TRBD1. The CDR3 runs to 14 residues. The germline gives CDR1 LNHDA, CDR2 SQIVND (reference sequence). V gave up 6 bases and J gave up 4 bases; unmatched junction bases: 5.

This chain uses TRBV11-3 with TRBJ2-1, with 15 nucleotides matching TRBD2. The CDR3 runs to 16 residues. Germline V CDR1 and CDR2: SGHNT, YENEEA. Trimming took 1 base from V and 9 from J; bases not matched to a gene: 4. The DNA for the CDR3 is TGTGCCAGCAGCTTAGGGGGACTAGCGGGAGGAGGTGAGCAGTTCTTC. Translating it yields CASSLGGLAGGGEQFF.

The CDR3 region is CASSLGTAPGGDTQYF. The CDR3 coding sequence is TGTGCCAGCAGCTTAGGGACCGCCCCGGGGGGGGATACGCAGTATTTT. The chain is built from TRBV7-9 and TRBJ2-3; TRBD2 agrees at 8 bases. The V segment lost 1 base and the J segment 6 bases; nucleotides outside the gene matches: 9. Germline V gene lookup returns CDR1 SEHNR and CDR2 FQNEAQ (reference sequence). The CDR3 is made up of 16 amino acids.

The chain joins TRBV4-3 to TRBJ1-1; D gene unclear. CDR3 length: 15 amino acids. The V end was cut by 0 bases, the J end by 1 base, with 9 bases between. Germline V lookup: CDR1 LGHNA, CDR2 YSLEER. This CDR3 is CASSQDSFRNTEAFF. The CDR3 DNA sequence: TGCGCCAGCAGCCAAGATTCGTTTAGGAACACTGAAGCTTTCTTT.

The gene calls are TRBV6-6 and TRBJ2-1; D is perhaps TRBD1 (5 bases). Germline CDR1 and CDR2: MNHNY and SVGAGI (reference sequence). The CDR3 length is 14 residues. The V end was cut by 7 bases, the J end by 8 bases, with 18 bases between. The CDR3 coding sequence is TGTGCCAGCACTTCGGATCAGGGTTGGGATGAGCAGTTCTTC. This encodes CASTSDQGWDEQFF.

The V gene is TRBV5-1, the J gene TRBJ1-2; D remains ambiguous. Per germline, CDR1 SGHRS and CDR2 YFSETQ. V was trimmed by 4 bases and J by 8 bases, leaving 15 bases between them. The CDR3 is 13 residues long. The CDR3: CASSPDQTEGYTF. The CDR3 coding sequence is TGCGCCAGCAGCCCAGATCAAACGGAGGGCTACACCTTC.

The V call is TRBV7-9, the J call TRBJ2-5, with D perhaps TRBD1 (6 bases). Germline assignment: CDR1 SEHNR and CDR2 FQNEAQ (reference sequence). V was clipped by 5 bases and J by 2 bases, with 9 bases between them. The length of the CDR3 is 13 residues. CDR3 residues: CASSPQGQETQYF. The DNA for the CDR3 is TGTGCCAGCAGCCCACAGGGTCAAGAGACCCAGTACTTC.

The chain couples TRBV19 to TRBJ1-2; maybe TRBD1 (6 bases). V shed 3 bases and J shed 6 bases, with 17 bases lying between them. The CDR3 is made up of 15 amino acids. The germline gives CDR1 LNHDA, CDR2 SQIVND (reference sequence). CDR3 protein: CASSIVNRGADGYTF. CDR3 coding DNA: TGTGCCAGTAGTATCGTGAATCGGGGGGCGGATGGCTACACCTTC.

The V call is TRBV11-2, the J call TRBJ1-1, with D perhaps TRBD1 (5 bases). Germline assignment: CDR1 SGHAT and CDR2 FQNNGV. This CDR3 is 14 amino acids long. The ends were cut back, 4 bases at V and 1 base at J, with 10 bases in the middle. DNA for the CDR3: TGTGCCAGCAGCTGGGGGGTGGGGAACACTGAAGCTTTCTTT. It yields the protein CASSWGVGNTEAFF.

V usage is TRBV6-1 and J usage is TRBJ1-5; 7 bases fit TRBD1. V lost 4 bases to trimming and J lost 3 bases; unmatched junction nucleotides: 3. This CDR3 is built from 14 residues. Per the germline V gene, CDR1 is MNHNS and CDR2 is SASEGT. The CDR3, as DNA: TGTGCCAGCAGTGTCGGGACAGACAATCAGCCCCAGCATTTT. This codes for CASSVGTDNQPQHF.

The chain couples TRBV7-8 to TRBJ2-5; D is uncertain. The length of the CDR3 is 17 residues. Germline CDR1 is SGHVS and CDR2 is FQNEAQ. Trimming took off 1 base at V and 5 bases at J, with 20 bases between the two ends. The CDR3 DNA is TGTGCCAGCAGCTTAGGCTATTACGGAAGCGAGTGGGAGACCCAGTACTTC. Protein: CASSLGYYGSEWETQYF.

The rearrangement uses TRBV20-1 and TRBJ2-7, with a tentative D call TRBD1 (5 bases). CDR1 DFQATT and CDR2 SNEGSKA come from the germline V gene (reference sequence). This CDR3 contains 11 residues. The V gene lost 6 bases and the J gene lost 3 bases, with 9 bases spanning the gap. The CDR3 sequence is CSARVNYEQYF. In DNA, the CDR3 is TGCAGTGCCAGGGTTAACTACGAGCAGTACTTC.